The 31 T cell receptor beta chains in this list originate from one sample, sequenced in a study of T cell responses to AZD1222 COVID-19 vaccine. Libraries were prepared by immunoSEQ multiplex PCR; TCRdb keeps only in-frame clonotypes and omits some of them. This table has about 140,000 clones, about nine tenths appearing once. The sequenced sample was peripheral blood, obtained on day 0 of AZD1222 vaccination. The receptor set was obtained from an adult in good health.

CDR3 in DNA: TGTGCCAGCAGCTTGGCCAACCGGGGCTATGGCTACACCTTC. Its translation is CASSLANRGYGYTF. The chain employs TRBV5-6 and TRBJ1-2; D gene ambiguous. The CDR3 has 14 residues. Germline loops: CDR1 SGHDT, CDR2 YYEEEE. V was pared by 0 bases and J by 4 bases, with 10 bases between.

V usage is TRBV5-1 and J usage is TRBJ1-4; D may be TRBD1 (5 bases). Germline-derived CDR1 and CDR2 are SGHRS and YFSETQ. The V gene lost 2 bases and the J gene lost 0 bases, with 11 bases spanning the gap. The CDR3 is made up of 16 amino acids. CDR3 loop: CASSFGRETTNEKLFF. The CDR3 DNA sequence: TGCGCCAGCAGCTTCGGCAGGGAGACAACTAATGAAAAACTGTTTTTT.

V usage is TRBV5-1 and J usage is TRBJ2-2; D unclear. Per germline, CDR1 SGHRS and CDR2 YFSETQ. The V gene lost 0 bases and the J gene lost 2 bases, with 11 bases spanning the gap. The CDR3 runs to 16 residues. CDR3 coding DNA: TGCGCCAGCAGCTTGGTTCCCGTTGGAAACACCGGGGAGCTGTTTTTT. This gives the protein CASSLVPVGNTGELFF. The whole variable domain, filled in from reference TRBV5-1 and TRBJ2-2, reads KAGVTQTPRYLIKTRGQQVTLSCSPISGHRSVSWYQQTPGQGLQFLFEYFSETQRNKGNFPGRFSGRQFSNSRSEMNVSTLELGDSALYLCASSLVPVGNTGELFFGEGSRLTVL.

In DNA form, the CDR3 reads TGTGCCTGGGCCCAGGCCAACTCTGGAAACACCATATATTTT. Encoded protein: CAWAQANSGNTIYF. This rearrangement joins TRBV30 to TRBJ1-3; no definite D call. The CDR3 contains 14 residues. Per the germline V gene, CDR1 is GTSNPN and CDR2 is SVGIG (reference sequence). Trimming shortened V by 5 bases and J by 0 bases, and 11 bases separated the two germline ends.

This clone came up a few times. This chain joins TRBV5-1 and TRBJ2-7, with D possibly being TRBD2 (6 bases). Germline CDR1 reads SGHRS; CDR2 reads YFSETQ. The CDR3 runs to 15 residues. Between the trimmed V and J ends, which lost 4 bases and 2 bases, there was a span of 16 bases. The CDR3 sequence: CASSPLSTRPYEQYF. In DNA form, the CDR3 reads TGCGCCAGCAGCCCCCTTTCGACTAGGCCCTACGAGCAGTACTTC.

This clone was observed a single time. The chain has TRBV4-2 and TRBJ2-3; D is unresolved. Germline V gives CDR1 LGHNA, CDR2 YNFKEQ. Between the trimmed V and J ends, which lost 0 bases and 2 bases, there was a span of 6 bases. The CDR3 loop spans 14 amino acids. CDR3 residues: CASSQDPFTDTQYF. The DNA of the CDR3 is TGTGCCAGCAGCCAAGATCCCTTCACAGATACGCAGTATTTT.

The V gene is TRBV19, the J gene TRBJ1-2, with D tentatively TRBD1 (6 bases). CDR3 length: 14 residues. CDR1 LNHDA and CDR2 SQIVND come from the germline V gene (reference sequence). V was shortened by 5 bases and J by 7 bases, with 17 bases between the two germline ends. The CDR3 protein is CASSEGAGDSGYTF. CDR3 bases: TGTGCCAGTAGTGAAGGGGCAGGGGATAGTGGCTACACCTTC.

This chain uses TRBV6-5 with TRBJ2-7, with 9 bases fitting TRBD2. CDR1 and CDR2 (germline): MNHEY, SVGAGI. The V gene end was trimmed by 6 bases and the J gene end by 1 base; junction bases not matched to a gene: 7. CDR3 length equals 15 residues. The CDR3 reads CASRRLAVGSYEQYF. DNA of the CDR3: TGTGCCAGCAGGCGACTAGCGGTTGGGTCCTACGAGCAGTACTTC.

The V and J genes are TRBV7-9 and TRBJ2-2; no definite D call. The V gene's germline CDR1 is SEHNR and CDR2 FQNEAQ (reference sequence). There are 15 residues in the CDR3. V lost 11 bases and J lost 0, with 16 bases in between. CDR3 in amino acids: CAGVGQAANTGELFF. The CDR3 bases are TGTGCCGGGGTCGGTCAGGCCGCGAACACCGGGGAGCTGTTTTTT.

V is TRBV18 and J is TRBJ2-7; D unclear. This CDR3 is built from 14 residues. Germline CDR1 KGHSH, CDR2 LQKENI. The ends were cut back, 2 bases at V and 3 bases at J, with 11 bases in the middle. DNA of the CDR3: TGTGCCAGCTCACCAGCTAACCAGTACTACGAGCAGTACTTC. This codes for CASSPANQYYEQYF.

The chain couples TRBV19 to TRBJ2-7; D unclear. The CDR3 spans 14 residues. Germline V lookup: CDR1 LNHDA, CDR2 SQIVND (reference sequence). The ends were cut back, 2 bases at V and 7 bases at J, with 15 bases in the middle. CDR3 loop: CASSISSALKEQYF. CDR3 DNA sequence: TGTGCCAGTAGTATATCCAGTGCCCTTAAGGAGCAGTACTTC.

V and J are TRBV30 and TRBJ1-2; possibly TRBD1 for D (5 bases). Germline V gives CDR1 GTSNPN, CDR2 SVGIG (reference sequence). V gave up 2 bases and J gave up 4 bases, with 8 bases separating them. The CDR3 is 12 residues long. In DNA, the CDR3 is TGTGCCTGGAGTTTGGGGGGCTATGGCTACACCTTC. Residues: CAWSLGGYGYTF.

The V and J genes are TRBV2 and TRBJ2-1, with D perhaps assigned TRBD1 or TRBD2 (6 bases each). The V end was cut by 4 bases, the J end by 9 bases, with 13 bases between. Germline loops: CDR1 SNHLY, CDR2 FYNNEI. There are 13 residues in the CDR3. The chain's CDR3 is CASSAQGRPEQFF. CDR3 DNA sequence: TGTGCCAGCAGTGCCCAGGGGAGGCCTGAGCAGTTCTTC.

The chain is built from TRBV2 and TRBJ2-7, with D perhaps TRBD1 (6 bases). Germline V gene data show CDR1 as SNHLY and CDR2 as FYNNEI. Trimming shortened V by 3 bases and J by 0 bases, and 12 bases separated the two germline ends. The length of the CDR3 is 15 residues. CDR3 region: CASSEGAAGSYEQYF. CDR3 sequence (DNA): TGTGCCAGCAGTGAGGGGGCTGCGGGCTCCTACGAGCAGTACTTC.

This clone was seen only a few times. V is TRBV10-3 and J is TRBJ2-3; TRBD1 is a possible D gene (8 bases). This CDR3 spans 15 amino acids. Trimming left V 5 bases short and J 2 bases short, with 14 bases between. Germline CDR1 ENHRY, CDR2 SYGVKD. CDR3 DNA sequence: TGTGCCATCAGTATGACAGGGGACTACACAGATACGCAGTATTTT. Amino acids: CAISMTGDYTDTQYF.

The CDR3 region has the DNA TGTGCCACCAGTGATTTTGAGGGGCGAGACGGGGAGCTGTTTTTT. This sequence encodes CATSDFEGRDGELFF. V gene TRBV24-1 combines with J gene TRBJ2-2; D assignment may be TRBD1 or TRBD2 (5 bases each). CDR1 and CDR2 from the germline V gene are KGHDR and SFDVKD. CDR3 length: 15 amino acids. Deletions cut 1 base from V and 7 bases from J, with 12 bases between.

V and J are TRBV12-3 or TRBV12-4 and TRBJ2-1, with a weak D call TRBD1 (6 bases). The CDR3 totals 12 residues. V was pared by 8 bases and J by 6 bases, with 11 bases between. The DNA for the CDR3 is TGTGCCAGCTTACCGGACAGCAATGAGCAGTTCTTC. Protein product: CASLPDSNEQFF.

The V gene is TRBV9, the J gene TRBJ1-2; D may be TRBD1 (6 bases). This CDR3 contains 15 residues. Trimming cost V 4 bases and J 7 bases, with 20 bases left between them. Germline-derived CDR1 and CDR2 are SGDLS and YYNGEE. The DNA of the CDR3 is TGTGCCAGCAGCTCCCCCCCGACAGGAACCTTTGGCTACACCTTC. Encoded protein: CASSSPPTGTFGYTF.

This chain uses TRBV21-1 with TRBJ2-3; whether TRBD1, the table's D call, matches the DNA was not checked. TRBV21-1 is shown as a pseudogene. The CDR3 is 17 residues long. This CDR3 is CASSKMGTGWSADTQYF. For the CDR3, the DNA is TGTGCCAGCAGCAAAATGGGGACAGGGTGGAGCGCAGATACGCAGTATTTT.

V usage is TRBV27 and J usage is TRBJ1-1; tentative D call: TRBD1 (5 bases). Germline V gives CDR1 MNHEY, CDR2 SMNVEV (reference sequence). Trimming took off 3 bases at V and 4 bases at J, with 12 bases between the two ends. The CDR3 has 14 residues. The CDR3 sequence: CASSFDRLRTEAFF. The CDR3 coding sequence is TGTGCCAGCAGTTTCGACAGACTTCGCACTGAAGCTTTCTTT.

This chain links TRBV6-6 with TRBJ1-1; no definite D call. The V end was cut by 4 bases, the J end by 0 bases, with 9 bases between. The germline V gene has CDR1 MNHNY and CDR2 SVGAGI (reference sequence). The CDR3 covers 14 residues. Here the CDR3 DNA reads TGTGCCAGCAGTTTAGGATACTTGAACACTGAAGCTTTCTTT. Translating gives CASSLGYLNTEAFF.

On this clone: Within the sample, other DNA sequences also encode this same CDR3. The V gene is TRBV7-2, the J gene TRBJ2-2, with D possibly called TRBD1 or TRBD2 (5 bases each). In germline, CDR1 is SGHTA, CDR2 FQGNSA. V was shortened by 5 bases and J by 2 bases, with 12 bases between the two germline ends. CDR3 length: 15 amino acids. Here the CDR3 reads CASSVPGLNTGELFF. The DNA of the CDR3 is TGTGCCAGCAGCGTACCGGGGCTCAACACCGGGGAGCTGTTTTTT.

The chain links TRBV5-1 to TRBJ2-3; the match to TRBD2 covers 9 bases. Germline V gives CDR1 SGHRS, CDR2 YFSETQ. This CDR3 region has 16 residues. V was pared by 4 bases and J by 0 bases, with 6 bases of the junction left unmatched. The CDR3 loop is CASSVGLATSTDTQYF. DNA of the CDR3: TGCGCCAGCAGCGTCGGACTAGCGACTAGCACAGATACGCAGTATTTT.

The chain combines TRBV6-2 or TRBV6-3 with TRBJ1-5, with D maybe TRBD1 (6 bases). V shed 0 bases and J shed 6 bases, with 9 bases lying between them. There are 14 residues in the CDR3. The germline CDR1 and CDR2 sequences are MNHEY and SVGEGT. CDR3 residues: CASSYSGGTQPQHF. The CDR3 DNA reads TGTGCCAGCAGTTACTCCGGGGGCACTCAGCCCCAGCATTTT.

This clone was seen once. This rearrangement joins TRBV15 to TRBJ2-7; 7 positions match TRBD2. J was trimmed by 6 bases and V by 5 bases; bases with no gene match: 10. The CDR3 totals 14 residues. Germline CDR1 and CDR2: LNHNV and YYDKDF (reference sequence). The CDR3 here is CATSGDGGTGEQYF. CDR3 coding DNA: TGTGCCACCAGCGGGGACGGGGGGACCGGCGAGCAGTACTTC.

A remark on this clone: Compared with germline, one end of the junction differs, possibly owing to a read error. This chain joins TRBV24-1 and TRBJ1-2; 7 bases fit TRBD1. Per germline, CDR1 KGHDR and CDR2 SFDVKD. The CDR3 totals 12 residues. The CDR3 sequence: CATGDRVSSGTF. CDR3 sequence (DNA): TGTGCCACCGGTGACAGGGTGTCCTCCGGCACCTTC.

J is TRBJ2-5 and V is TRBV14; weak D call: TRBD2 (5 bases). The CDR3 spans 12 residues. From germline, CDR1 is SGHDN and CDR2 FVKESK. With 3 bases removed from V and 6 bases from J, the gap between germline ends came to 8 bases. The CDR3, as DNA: TGTGCCAGCAGCCAGGCGGGTCAGACCCAGTACTTC. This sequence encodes CASSQAGQTQYF.

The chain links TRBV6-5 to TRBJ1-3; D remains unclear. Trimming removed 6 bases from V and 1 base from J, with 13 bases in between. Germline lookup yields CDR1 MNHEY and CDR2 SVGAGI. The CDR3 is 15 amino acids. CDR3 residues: CASRPGRVSGNTIYF. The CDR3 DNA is TGTGCCAGCAGGCCCGGTAGGGTGTCTGGAAACACCATATATTTT.

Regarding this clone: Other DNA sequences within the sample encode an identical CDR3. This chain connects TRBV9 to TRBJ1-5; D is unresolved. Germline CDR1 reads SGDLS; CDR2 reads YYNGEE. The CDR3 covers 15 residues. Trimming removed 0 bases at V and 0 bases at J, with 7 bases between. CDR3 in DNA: TGTGCCAGCAGCGTAGGGGGTTATAGCAATCAGCCCCAGCATTTT. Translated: CASSVGGYSNQPQHF.

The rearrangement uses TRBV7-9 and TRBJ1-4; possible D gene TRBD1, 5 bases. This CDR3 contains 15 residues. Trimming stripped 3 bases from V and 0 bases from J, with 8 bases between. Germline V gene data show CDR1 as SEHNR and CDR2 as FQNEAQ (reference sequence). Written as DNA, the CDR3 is TGTGCCAGCAGCTTTGAGGGGTCAACTAATGAAAAACTGTTTTTT. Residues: CASSFEGSTNEKLFF.

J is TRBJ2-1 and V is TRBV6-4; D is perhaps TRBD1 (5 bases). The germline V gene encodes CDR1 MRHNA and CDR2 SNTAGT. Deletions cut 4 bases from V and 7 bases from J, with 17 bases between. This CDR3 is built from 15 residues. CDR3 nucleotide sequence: TGTGCCAGCAGTGGGTCCGCAGGGAACCAAAATGAGCAGTTCTTC. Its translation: CASSGSAGNQNEQFF.